Below, 23 T cell receptor beta chains from the same sample are listed, as sequenced in a study of cytomegalovirus exposure and HLA in healthy donors. PCR used 60 Vbeta primers and 13 Jbeta primers. TCRdb keeps only in-frame clones here, not all; method: immunoSEQ multiplex PCR. The sample records approximately 110,000 clones, approximately 70% being singletons. Sequencing input: PBMCs. The origin of the receptors is a man aged 35 to 55 in good health and CMV-seropositive.

V gene TRBV4-3 combines with J gene TRBJ2-2, with 7 bases identical to TRBD1. This CDR3 contains 14 residues. The V gene end was trimmed by 6 bases and the J gene end by 1 base; junction bases not matched to a gene: 2. Germline V gene data show CDR1 as LGHNA and CDR2 as YSLEER. The CDR3 here is CASRQGMNTGELFF. The CDR3 region has the DNA TGCGCCAGCAGACAGGGGATGAACACCGGGGAGCTGTTTTTT.

The rearrangement joins TRBV7-9 to TRBJ1-1; 8 positions match TRBD1. Trimming cost V 0 bases and J 2 bases; bases outside gene matches: 2. In germline, CDR1 is SEHNR, CDR2 FQNEAQ (reference sequence). The CDR3 length is 15 residues. The CDR3 sequence: CASSLAGQGNTEAFF. DNA of the CDR3: TGTGCCAGCAGCTTAGCCGGACAGGGAAACACTGAAGCTTTCTTT.

The rearrangement links TRBV6-1 to TRBJ2-2; 7 bases align to TRBD2. Per germline, CDR1 MNHNS and CDR2 SASEGT. V lost 6 bases, J lost 6 bases, and 1 base stayed unmatched. The CDR3 loop spans 12 amino acids. The CDR3 region has the DNA TGTGCCAGCAGGACTAGCCCCGGGGAGCTGTTTTTT. It specifies CASRTSPGELFF.

The chain employs TRBV5-6 and TRBJ1-1; TRBD1 is a possible D gene (6 bases). This CDR3 spans 13 amino acids. The germline V gene has CDR1 SGHDT and CDR2 YYEEEE. Trimming pared 7 bases from V and 4 bases from J, leaving 14 bases between. The CDR3 reads CASGPTGGTEAFF. DNA of the CDR3: TGTGCCAGCGGACCGACAGGAGGCACTGAAGCTTTCTTT.

The chain couples TRBV2 to TRBJ2-1; the D gene is possibly TRBD1 (6 bases). There are 14 residues in the CDR3. The ends were cut back, 11 bases at V and 1 base at J, with 15 bases in the middle. Germline assignment: CDR1 SNHLY and CDR2 FYNNEI. As DNA, the CDR3 is TGTGCCGCCAAACAGGGTGAGTCCTACAATGAGCAGTTCTTC. Protein sequence: CAAKQGESYNEQFF. Full variable domain (missing parts from reference TRBV2 and TRBJ2-1): EPEVTQTPSHQVTQMGQEVILRCVPISNHLYFYWYRQILGQKVEFLVSFYNNEISEKSEIFDDQFSVERPDGSNFTLKIRSTKLEDSAMYFCAAKQGESYNEQFFGPGTRLTVL.

The chain uses TRBV15 and TRBJ1-2, with unresolved D. This CDR3 comprises 18 residues. Trimming removed 0 bases from V and 6 bases from J, with 23 bases in between. CDR1 and CDR2 from the germline V gene are LNHNV and YYDKDF (reference sequence). The CDR3: CATSRDYPPKPGENGYTF. In nucleotides, the CDR3 is TGTGCCACCAGCAGAGATTACCCTCCCAAGCCAGGCGAAAATGGCTACACCTTC. Full variable domain (missing parts from reference TRBV15 and TRBJ1-2): DAMVIQNPRYQVTQFGKPVTLSCSQTLNHNVMYWYQQKSSQAPKLLFHYYDKDFNNEADTPDNFQSRRPNTSFCFLDIRSPGLGDTAMYLCATSRDYPPKPGENGYTFGSGTRLTVV.

V gene TRBV9 combines with J gene TRBJ2-3; D may be TRBD1 (5 bases). Germline CDR1 reads SGDLS; CDR2 reads YYNGEE. V lost 3 bases and J 0 bases, leaving 5 bases between the germline ends. The CDR3 length is 13 residues. CDR3: CASSGTSTDTQYF. The CDR3 nucleotides read TGTGCCAGCAGCGGGACAAGCACAGATACGCAGTATTTT.

This rearrangement joins TRBV21-1 to TRBJ1-4; the DNA was not used to check the table's D call, TRBD1. TRBV21-1 is tagged as a pseudogene. The CDR3 has 17 amino acids. The CDR3, as DNA: TGTGCCAGCAGCAAATTCCGGAAGGACAGCTTTAATGAAAAACTGTTTTTT. Protein sequence: CASSKFRKDSFNEKLFF.

The rearrangement joins TRBV2 to TRBJ2-5; TRBD1 aligns across 8 bases. The CDR3 totals 15 residues. The V gene's germline CDR1 is SNHLY and CDR2 FYNNEI. After removal of 2 bases from V and 4 bases from J, the junction contained 6 bases not matched to a gene. Written as DNA, the CDR3 is TGTGCCAGCAGTGAACCGGGACAGGTTCGAGAGACCCAGTACTTC. This sequence encodes CASSEPGQVRETQYF.

This chain's CDR3 is CAIGGQGRTGELFF. The CDR3 DNA follows: TGTGCCATCGGGGGACAGGGTCGGACCGGGGAGCTGTTTTTT. The chain couples TRBV10-3 to TRBJ2-2, with 9 bases matching TRBD1. After removal of 8 bases from V and 5 bases from J, the junction contained 6 bases not matched to a gene. CDR1 and CDR2 (germline): ENHRY, SYGVKD. This CDR3 comprises 14 residues.

The chain carries TRBV9 and TRBJ2-5, with 8 bases that match TRBD1. The CDR3 covers 14 residues. Germline CDR1 reads SGDLS; CDR2 reads YYNGEE. V dropped 0 bases and J dropped 5; count of bases not matched to a gene: 3. The chain's CDR3 is CASSVATGGETQYF. The CDR3 bases are TGTGCCAGCAGCGTAGCCACAGGGGGGGAGACCCAGTACTTC.

This clone showed up just once. The rearrangement links TRBV9 to TRBJ2-3; maybe TRBD2 (6 bases). The CDR3 contains 13 residues. Trimming pared 0 bases from V and 5 bases from J, leaving 7 bases between. CDR1 and CDR2 from the germline V gene are SGDLS and YYNGEE. The DNA of the CDR3 is TGTGCCAGCAGCGTAGGGGGAGGAGATACGCAGTATTTT. Protein: CASSVGGGDTQYF.

J is TRBJ1-4 and V is TRBV5-6, with D unresolved. Germline V CDR1 and CDR2: SGHDT, YYEEEE. Trimming took 4 bases from V and 7 from J, leaving 8 bases between them. This CDR3 has 12 residues. The CDR3 DNA reads TGTGCCAGCAGCCTGGGGAGTGAAAAACTGTTTTTT. This sequence encodes CASSLGSEKLFF.

This chain links TRBV5-7 with TRBJ2-4; 9 positions agree with TRBD1. TRBV5-7 is assigned to the ORF class and has an uncertain function. This CDR3 region has 17 residues. Losses at the gene ends were 3 bases for V and 3 bases for J; bases not matched to a gene: 10. This CDR3 reads CASSSNTGGLGKNIQYF. CDR3 DNA: TGTGCCAGCAGCTCCAATACAGGGGGCCTTGGCAAAAACATTCAGTACTTC.

The gene calls are TRBV11-3 and TRBJ2-7; D uncertain. There are 13 residues in the CDR3. The germline V gene encodes CDR1 SGHNT and CDR2 YENEEA. Trimming pared 3 bases from V and 0 bases from J, leaving 6 bases between. The DNA of the CDR3 is TGTGCCAGCAGCTTCACAGACTCCTACGAGCAGTACTTC. The encoded protein is CASSFTDSYEQYF.

The rearrangement joins TRBV28 to TRBJ1-1; 7 bases are a match to TRBD1. V gave up 2 bases and J gave up 3 bases; unmatched junction bases: 3. Germline CDR1 reads MDHEN; CDR2 reads SYDVKM. The CDR3 extends over 14 amino acids. The CDR3 spells CASSLMTGYTEAFF. In DNA, the CDR3 is TGTGCCAGCAGTTTAATGACAGGGTACACTGAAGCTTTCTTT. Full variable domain (remainder filled in from reference TRBV28 and TRBJ1-1): DVKVTQSSRYLVKRTGEKVFLECVQDMDHENMFWYRQDPGLGLRLIYFSYDVKMKEKGDIPEGYSVSREKKERFSLILESASTNQTSMYLCASSLMTGYTEAFFGQGTRLTVV.

This clone was counted only a few times. The chain is built from TRBV30 and TRBJ1-3; no firm D call. The CDR3 spans 13 residues. Trimming took 4 bases from V and 2 from J, leaving 9 bases between them. Germline V CDR1 and CDR2: GTSNPN, SVGIG (reference sequence). The CDR3 region has the DNA TGTGCCTGGACGGCTACAGCTGGAAACACCATATATTTT. Translated, it gives CAWTATAGNTIYF.

This clone was seen more than once but under ten times. The rearrangement joins TRBV6-5 to TRBJ2-7; 16 bases are shared with TRBD2. CDR3 length: 16 residues. The V segment lost 4 bases and the J segment 3 bases; nucleotides outside the gene matches: 3. CDR1 and CDR2 (germline): MNHEY, SVGAGI. The CDR3 sequence: CASSSGTSGRVYEQYF. The CDR3 DNA reads TGTGCCAGCAGTTCCGGGACTAGCGGGAGGGTCTACGAGCAGTACTTC.

The chain employs TRBV4-1 and TRBJ1-2; D may be TRBD1 (5 bases). The CDR3 runs 17 residues. Germline CDR1 MGHRA, CDR2 YSYEKL. V lost 1 base and J 2 bases, leaving 17 bases between the germline ends. CDR3 loop: CASSQGRGGKANYGYTF. CDR3 in DNA: TGCGCCAGCAGCCAAGGCCGGGGGGGGAAGGCCAACTATGGCTACACCTTC.

The chain uses TRBV27 and TRBJ2-1; D call uncertain. CDR3 length: 15 amino acids. CDR1 is MNHEY, CDR2 SMNVEV, per germline (reference sequence). V dropped 5 bases and J dropped 0 bases, with 11 bases sitting between them. The CDR3 DNA follows: TGTGCCAGCAGTCCCAGTCCTTCCTCCTACAATGAGCAGTTCTTC. Amino acid sequence: CASSPSPSSYNEQFF.

The chain is built from TRBV6-4 and TRBJ2-1; 8 bases match TRBD2. CDR1 MRHNA and CDR2 SNTAGT come from the germline V gene. V dropped 2 bases and J dropped 5; count of bases not matched to a gene: 11. CDR3 length: 17 residues. CDR3 bases: TGTGCCAGCAGTGACAAGGATAGCGGGACCCCCAACAATGAGCAGTTCTTC. Amino acids: CASSDKDSGTPNNEQFF.

V is TRBV25-1 and J is TRBJ1-2; 8 bases line up with TRBD1. The CDR3 runs 14 residues. The germline CDR1 and CDR2 sequences are MGHDK and SYGVNS. After removal of 10 bases from V and 4 bases from J, the junction contained 11 bases not matched to a gene. The CDR3 spells CATGARGQVYGYTF. The CDR3 nucleotides read TGTGCCACAGGAGCTCGGGGACAGGTCTATGGCTACACCTTC.

This clone occurred a few times. The chain recombines TRBV28 with TRBJ2-3; D not certain. Germline V gives CDR1 MDHEN, CDR2 SYDVKM. This CDR3 has 13 amino acids. V shed 6 bases and J shed 0 bases, with 7 bases lying between them. The CDR3 loop reads CASSQRSTDTQYF. The CDR3 nucleotides are TGTGCCAGCAGCCAACGGAGCACAGATACGCAGTATTTT.